The next 2 T cell receptor beta chains were all read from a single sample in a study of T cells in Graves' hyperthyroidism and ophthalmopathy. Amplification of TCR beta CDR3 regions used RNA as the template. An initial round of RT-PCR targeting the TCR CDR3 relied on the HTBI primer set. TCRdb re-analysed the multiplex PCR reads in MiXCR, keeping a single row per CDR3 protein. The table shows a few hundred thousand distinct CDR3 sequences, with roughly a sixth occurring only once. The material sequenced was blood. These receptors came from a woman in her forties with Graves' ophthalmopathy.

This chain connects TRBV11-3 to TRBJ1-2; 10 bases are shared with TRBD1. Germline CDR1 reads SGHNT; CDR2 reads YENEEA. Unmatched junction bases numbered 4, after V lost 1 base and J lost 5 bases. CDR3 length: 15 amino acids. For the CDR3, the DNA is TGTGCCAGCAGCTTAGGACAGGGGGCGAAATATGGCTACACCTTC. This gives the protein CASSLGQGAKYGYTF.

Only a few counts were recorded for this clonotype. J is TRBJ2-2 and V is TRBV14, with 7 bases lining up with TRBD1. The J segment lost 3 bases and the V segment lost 4 bases, leaving 5 bases of the junction unmatched. This CDR3 is 15 amino acids long. CDR1 is SGHDN, CDR2 FVKESK, per germline. The CDR3 protein is CASSPQTGHTGELFF. The CDR3 DNA is TGTGCCAGCAGCCCTCAGACAGGGCACACCGGGGAGCTGTTTTTT.